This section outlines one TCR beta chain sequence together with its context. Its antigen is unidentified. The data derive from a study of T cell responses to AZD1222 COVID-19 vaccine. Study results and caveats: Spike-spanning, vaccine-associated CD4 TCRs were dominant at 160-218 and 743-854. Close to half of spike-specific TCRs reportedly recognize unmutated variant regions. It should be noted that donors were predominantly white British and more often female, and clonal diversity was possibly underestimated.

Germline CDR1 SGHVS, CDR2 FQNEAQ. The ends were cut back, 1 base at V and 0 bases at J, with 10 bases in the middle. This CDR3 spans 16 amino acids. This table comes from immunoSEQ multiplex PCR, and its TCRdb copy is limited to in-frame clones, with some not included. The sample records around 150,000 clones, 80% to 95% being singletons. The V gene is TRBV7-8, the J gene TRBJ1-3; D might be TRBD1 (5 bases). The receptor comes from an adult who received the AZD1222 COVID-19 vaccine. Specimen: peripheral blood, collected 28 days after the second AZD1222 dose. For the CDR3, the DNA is TGTGCCAGCAGCTTAGAACAGGCAAACTCTGGAAACACCATATATTTT. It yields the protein CASSLEQANSGNTIYF.